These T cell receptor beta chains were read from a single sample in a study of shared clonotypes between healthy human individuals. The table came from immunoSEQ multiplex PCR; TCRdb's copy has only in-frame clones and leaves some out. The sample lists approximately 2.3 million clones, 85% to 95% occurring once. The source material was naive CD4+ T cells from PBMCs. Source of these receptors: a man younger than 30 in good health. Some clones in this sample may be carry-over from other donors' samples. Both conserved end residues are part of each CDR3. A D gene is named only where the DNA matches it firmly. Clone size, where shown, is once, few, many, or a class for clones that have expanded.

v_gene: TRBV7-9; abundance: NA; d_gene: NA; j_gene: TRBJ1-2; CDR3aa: CASSSMRQDFNYGYTF; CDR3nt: TGTGCCAGCAGCTCGATGCGCCAGGATTTCAACTATGGCTACACCTTC
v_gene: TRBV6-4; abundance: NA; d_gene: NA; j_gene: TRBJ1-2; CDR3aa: CASSDGQNYGYTF; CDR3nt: TGTGCCAGCAGTGACGGGCAGAACTATGGCTACACCTTC
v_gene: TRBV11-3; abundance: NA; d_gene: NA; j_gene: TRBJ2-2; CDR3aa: CASSLDSGSTGELFF; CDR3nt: TGTGCCAGCAGCTTGGACTCTGGGTCCACCGGGGAGCTGTTTTTT
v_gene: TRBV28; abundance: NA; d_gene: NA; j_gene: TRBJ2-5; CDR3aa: CASSPGVQETQYF; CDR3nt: TGTGCCAGCAGTCCCGGAGTGCAAGAGACCCAGTACTTC
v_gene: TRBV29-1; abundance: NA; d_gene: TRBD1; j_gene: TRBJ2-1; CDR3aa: CSVEYPQGAHNEQFF; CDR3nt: TGCAGCGTTGAATACCCACAGGGGGCCCACAATGAGCAGTTCTTC
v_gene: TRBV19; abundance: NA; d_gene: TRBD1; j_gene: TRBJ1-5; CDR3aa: CASSIGHRGQQPQHF; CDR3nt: TGTGCCAGTAGTATAGGGCACAGGGGGCAACAGCCCCAGCATTTT
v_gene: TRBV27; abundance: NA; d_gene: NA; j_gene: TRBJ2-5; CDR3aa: CASSLSSRGQETQYF; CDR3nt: TGTGCCAGCAGTTTATCATCCCGGGGCCAAGAGACCCAGTACTTC
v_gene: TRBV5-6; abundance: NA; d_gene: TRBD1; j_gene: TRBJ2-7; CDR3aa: CASGALGDRTYEQYF; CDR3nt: TGTGCCAGCGGGGCCCTTGGGGACAGAACCTACGAGCAGTACTTC
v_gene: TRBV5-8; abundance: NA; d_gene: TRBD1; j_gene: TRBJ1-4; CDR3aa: CASSLGGQLNEKLFF; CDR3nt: TGTGCCAGCAGCCTTGGGGGACAGCTTAATGAAAAACTGTTTTTT
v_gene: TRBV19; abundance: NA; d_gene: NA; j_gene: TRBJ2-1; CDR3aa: CASSISGLVAWEQFF; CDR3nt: TGTGCCAGTAGCATATCAGGCCTAGTGGCATGGGAGCAGTTCTTC
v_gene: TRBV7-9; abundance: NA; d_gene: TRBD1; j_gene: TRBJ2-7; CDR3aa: CASSSPGQGPYEQYF; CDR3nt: TGTGCCAGCAGCTCCCCGGGACAGGGACCCTACGAGCAGTACTTC
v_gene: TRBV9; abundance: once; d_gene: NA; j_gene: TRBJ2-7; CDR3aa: CASTRGPGGESEQYF; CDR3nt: TGTGCCAGCACTCGGGGGCCCGGGGGCGAGAGCGAGCAGTACTTC
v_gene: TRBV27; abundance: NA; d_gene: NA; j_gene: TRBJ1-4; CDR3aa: CASSRQGNEKLFF; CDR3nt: TGTGCCAGCAGCAGGCAGGGGAATGAAAAACTGTTTTTT
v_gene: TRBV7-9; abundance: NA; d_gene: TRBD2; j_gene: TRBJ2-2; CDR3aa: CASSSRSGITTGELFF; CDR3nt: TGTGCCAGCAGCTCACGGAGCGGGATAACCACCGGCGAGCTGTTTTTT
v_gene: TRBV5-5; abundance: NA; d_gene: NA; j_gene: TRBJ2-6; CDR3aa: CASSLIVSGANVLTF; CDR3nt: TGTGCCAGCAGCTTGATCGTCTCTGGGGCCAACGTCCTGACTTTC
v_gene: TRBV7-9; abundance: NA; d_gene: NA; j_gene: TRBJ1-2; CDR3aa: CASSWSYYGYTF; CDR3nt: TGTGCCAGCAGCTGGTCGTACTATGGCTACACCTTC
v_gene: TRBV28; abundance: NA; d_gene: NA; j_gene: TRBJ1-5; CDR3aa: CASRGFGNSNQPQHF; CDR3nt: TGTGCCAGCAGGGGGTTCGGGAATAGCAATCAGCCCCAGCATTTT
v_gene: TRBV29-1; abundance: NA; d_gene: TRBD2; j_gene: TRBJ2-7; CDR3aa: CSAMFTAGGPEQYF; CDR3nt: TGCAGCGCCATGTTTACCGCGGGAGGTCCCGAGCAGTACTTC
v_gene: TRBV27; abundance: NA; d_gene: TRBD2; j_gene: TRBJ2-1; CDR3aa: CASGLAGRDEQFF; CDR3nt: TGTGCCAGCGGACTAGCGGGACGCGATGAGCAGTTCTTC
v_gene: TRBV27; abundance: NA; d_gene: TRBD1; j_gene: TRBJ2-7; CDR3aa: CASSVRQGQSYEQYF; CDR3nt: TGTGCCAGCAGTGTTCGACAGGGGCAGTCCTACGAGCAGTACTTC
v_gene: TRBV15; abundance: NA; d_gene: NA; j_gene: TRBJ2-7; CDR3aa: CATSTEPPGRRGGGAQYF; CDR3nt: TGTGCCACCAGCACAGAACCACCGGGACGGAGGGGGGGTGGCGCGCAGTACTTC
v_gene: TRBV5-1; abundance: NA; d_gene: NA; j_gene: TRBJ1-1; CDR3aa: CASSLASIQFEAFF; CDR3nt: TGCGCCAGCAGCTTGGCCTCGATACAGTTTGAAGCTTTCTTT
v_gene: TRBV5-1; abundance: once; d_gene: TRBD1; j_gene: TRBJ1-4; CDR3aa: CASSMGDRRNEKLFF; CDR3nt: TGCGCCAGCAGTATGGGGGACAGGCGTAATGAAAAACTGTTTTTT
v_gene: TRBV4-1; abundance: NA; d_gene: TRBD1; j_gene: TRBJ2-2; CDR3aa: CASSQVQGLDTGELFF; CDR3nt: TGCGCCAGCAGCCAAGTACAGGGGCTAGACACCGGGGAGCTGTTTTTT
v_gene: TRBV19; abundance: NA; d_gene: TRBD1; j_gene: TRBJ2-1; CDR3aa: CASSPLTGADEQFF; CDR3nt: TGTGCCAGTAGTCCTCTAACAGGGGCGGATGAGCAGTTCTTC
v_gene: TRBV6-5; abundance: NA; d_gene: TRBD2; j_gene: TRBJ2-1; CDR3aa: CASSTTSGRGGEQFF; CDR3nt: TGTGCCAGCAGTACCACTAGCGGGAGAGGCGGTGAGCAGTTCTTC
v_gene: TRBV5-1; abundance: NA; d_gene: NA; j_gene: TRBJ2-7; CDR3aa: CASSYLGYEQYF; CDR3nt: TGCGCCAGCAGCTACCTCGGTTACGAGCAGTACTTC
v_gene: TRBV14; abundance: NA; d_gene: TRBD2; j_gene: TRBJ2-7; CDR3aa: CASSQIAGGNYEQYF; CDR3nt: TGTGCCAGCAGCCAAATAGCGGGAGGGAATTACGAGCAGTACTTC
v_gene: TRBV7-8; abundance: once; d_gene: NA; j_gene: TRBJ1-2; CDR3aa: CASSSLSVDGYTF; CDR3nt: TGTGCCAGCAGCTCCCTTAGTGTGGACGGCTACACCTTC
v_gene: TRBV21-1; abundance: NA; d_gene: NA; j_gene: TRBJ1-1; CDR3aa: CASSTRHDRAFF; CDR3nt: TGTGCCAGCAGCACCAGACACGACAGGGCTTTCTTT
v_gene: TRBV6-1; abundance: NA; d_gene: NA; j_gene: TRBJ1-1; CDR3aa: CASSRQTMNTEAFF; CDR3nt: TGTGCCAGCAGTCGACAGACGATGAACACTGAAGCTTTCTTT
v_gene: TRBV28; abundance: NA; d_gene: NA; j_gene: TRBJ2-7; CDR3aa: CASSSAGAAGIYEQYF; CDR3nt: TGTGCCAGCAGTTCCGCGGGTGCAGCCGGTATCTACGAGCAGTACTTC
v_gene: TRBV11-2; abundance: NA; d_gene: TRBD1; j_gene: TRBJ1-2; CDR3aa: CASSVDRGGYGYTF; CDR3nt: TGTGCCAGCAGCGTTGACAGGGGAGGATATGGCTACACCTTC
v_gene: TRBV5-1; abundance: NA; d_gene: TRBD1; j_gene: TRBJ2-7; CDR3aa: CASSVQGTNYEQYF; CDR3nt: TGCGCCAGCAGCGTACAGGGGACGAACTACGAGCAGTACTTC
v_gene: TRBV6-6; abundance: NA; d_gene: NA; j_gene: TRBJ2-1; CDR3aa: CASSYGSSAYNEQFF; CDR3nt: TGTGCCAGCAGTTACGGGTCTAGCGCCTACAATGAGCAGTTCTTC
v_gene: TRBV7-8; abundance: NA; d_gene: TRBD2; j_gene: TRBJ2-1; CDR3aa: CASSAWIAGASYNEQFF; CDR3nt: TGTGCCAGCTCTGCTTGGATAGCGGGAGCATCCTACAATGAGCAGTTCTTC
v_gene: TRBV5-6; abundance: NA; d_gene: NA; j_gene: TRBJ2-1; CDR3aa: CASGGAGLPYNEQFF; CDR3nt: TGTGCCAGCGGGGGTGCGGGTCTCCCCTACAATGAGCAGTTCTTC
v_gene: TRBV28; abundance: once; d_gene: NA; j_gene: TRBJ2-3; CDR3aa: CASSGSRDTQYF; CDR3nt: TGTGCCAGCAGCGGGAGTCGAGATACGCAGTATTTT
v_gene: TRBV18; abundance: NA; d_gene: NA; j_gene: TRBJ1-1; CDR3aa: CASSPDLTGNTEAFF; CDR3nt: TGTGCCAGCTCACCGGACCTGACAGGGAACACTGAAGCTTTCTTT
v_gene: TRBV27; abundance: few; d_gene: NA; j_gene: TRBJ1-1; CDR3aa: CASSLSGIMNTEAFF; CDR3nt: TGTGCCAGCAGTTTGTCCGGCATCATGAACACTGAAGCTTTCTTT
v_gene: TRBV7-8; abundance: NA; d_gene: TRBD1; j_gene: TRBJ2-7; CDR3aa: CASSLARQGASEQYF; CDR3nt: TGTGCCAGCAGCTTAGCTAGACAGGGGGCCAGCGAGCAGTACTTC
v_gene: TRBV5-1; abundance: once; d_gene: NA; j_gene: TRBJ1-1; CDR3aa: CASSLGVGGEAFF; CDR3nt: TGCGCCAGCAGCTTGGGTGTTGGTGGTGAAGCTTTCTTT
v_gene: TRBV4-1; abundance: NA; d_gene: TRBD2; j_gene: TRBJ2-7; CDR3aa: CASSQEMESGRAYEQYF; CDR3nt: TGCGCCAGCAGCCAAGAAATGGAGAGCGGGAGGGCCTACGAGCAGTACTTC
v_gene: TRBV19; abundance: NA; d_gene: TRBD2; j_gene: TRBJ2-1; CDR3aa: CASTPAGARNEQFF; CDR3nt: TGTGCCAGTACACCAGCGGGAGCTCGCAATGAGCAGTTCTTC
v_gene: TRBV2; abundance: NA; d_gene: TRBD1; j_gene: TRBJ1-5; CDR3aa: CASRPDRGYQPQHF; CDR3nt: TGTGCCAGCAGACCCGACAGGGGATATCAGCCCCAGCATTTT
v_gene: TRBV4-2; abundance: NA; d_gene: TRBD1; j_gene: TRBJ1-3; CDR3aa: CASSQGQLVGSGNTIYF; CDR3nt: TGTGCCAGCAGCCAGGGACAGTTAGTTGGATCTGGAAACACCATATATTTT
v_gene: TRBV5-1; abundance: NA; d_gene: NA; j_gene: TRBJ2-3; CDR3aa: CASSLVAPSTDTQYF; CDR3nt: TGCGCCAGCAGCTTGGTGGCCCCCAGCACAGATACGCAGTATTTT
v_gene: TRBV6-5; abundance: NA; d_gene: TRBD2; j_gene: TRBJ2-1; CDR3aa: CASSYEAGTYNEQFF; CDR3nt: TGTGCCAGCAGTTACGAAGCGGGGACCTACAATGAGCAGTTCTTC
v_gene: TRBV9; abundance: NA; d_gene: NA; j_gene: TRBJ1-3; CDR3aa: CASSLQWGISGNTIYF; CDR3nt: TGTGCCAGCAGCCTCCAGTGGGGGATCTCTGGAAACACCATATATTTT
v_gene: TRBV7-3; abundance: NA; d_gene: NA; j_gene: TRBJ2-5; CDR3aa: CASSLRAEQETQYF; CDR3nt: TGTGCCAGCAGCTTAAGGGCAGAGCAAGAGACCCAGTACTTC
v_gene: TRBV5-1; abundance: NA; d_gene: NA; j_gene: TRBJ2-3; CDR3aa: CASSLDSGRTDTQYF; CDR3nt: TGCGCCAGCAGCTTGGATAGCGGACGCACAGATACGCAGTATTTT
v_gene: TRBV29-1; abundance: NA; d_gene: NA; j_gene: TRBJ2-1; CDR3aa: CSVDGLGASSYNEQFF; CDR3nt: TGCAGCGTTGATGGTTTGGGCGCGAGCTCCTACAATGAGCAGTTCTTC
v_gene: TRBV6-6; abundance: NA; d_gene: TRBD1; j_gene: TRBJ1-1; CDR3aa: CASSTQGGTEAFF; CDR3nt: TGTGCCAGCAGTACTCAGGGGGGAACTGAAGCTTTCTTT
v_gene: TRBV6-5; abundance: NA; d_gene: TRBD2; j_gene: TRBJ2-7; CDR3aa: CASSYSSSGISYEQYF; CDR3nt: TGTGCCAGCAGTTACTCGAGTAGCGGGATCTCCTACGAGCAGTACTTC
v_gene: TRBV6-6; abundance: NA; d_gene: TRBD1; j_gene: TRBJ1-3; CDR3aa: CASSYATGSGNTIYF; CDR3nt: TGTGCCAGCAGTTACGCGACAGGGTCTGGAAACACCATATATTTT